This TCR beta chain was captured by sequencing in a study of T-cell reconstitution after alpha-beta-depleted transplantation in children. The CDR3 has 12 amino acids. V gave up 5 bases and J gave up 6 bases, with 10 bases separating them. From germline, CDR1 is SEHNR and CDR2 FQNEAQ (reference sequence). The TCRbeta library incorporated unique molecular identifiers. TCRdb reprocessed the PCR reads via MiXCR and lists one record per CDR3 protein. In the table there are more than 85,000 distinct CDR3 sequences, about a tenth of which are singletons. This clonotype was seen repeatedly, ten times or more.

The receptor comes from a human donor who donated a stem cell graft to a child with acute lymphoblastic leukemia. V and J are TRBV7-9 and TRBJ1-1, with a tentative D call TRBD1 (5 bases). This material consisted of PBMCs from the stem cell graft donor, taken from the stem cell graft. CDR3 residues: CASSHGGAEAFF. In DNA, the CDR3 is TGTGCCAGCAGCCACGGGGGAGCTGAAGCTTTCTTT. Variable domain in full (rest from reference TRBV7-9 and TRBJ1-1): DTGVSQNPRHKITKRGQNVTFRCDPISEHNRLYWYRQTLGQGPEFLTYFQNEAQLEKSRLLSDRFSAERPKGSFSTLEIQRTEQGDSAMYLCASSHGGAEAFFGQGTRLTVV.